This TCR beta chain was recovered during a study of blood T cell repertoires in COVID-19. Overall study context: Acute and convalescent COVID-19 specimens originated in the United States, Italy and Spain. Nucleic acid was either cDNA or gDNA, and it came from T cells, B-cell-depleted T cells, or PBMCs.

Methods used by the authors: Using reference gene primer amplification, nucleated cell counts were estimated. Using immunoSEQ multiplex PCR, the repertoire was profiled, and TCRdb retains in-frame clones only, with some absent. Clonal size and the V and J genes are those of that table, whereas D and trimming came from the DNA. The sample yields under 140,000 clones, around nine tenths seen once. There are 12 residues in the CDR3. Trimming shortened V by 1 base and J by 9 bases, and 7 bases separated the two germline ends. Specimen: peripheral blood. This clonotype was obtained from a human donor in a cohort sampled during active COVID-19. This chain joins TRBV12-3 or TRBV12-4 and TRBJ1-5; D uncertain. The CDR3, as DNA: TGTGCCAGCAGTTTAGAGCCGGGGCCCCAGCATTTT. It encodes CASSLEPGPQHF.